The clone carrying this T cell receptor beta chain was counted ten times or more. This sample was included in a study of spatial heterogeneity in lung cancer. Study background: There were consistently more beta-chain sequences detected than alpha-chain sequences.

A distinct unique molecular identifier was carried by each TCR cDNA molecule. TCRdb analysed the 5' RACE reads with MiXCR anew, one entry per CDR3 protein. The data show approximately 22,000 distinct CDR3 sequences, with about 4.6% seen just once and approximately 30% held by the top ten. Specified time point: sample taken at primary tumor resection. Sequencing covered unsorted whole RNA taken from tumor, nontumor lung or frozen PBMC. There were 72 donors, all of them untreated patients with early-stage non-small cell lung cancer. The trim removed 2 bases at V and 4 bases at J, leaving 7 bases unmatched. This CDR3 has 16 residues. Germline CDR1 LNHNV, CDR2 YYDKDF (reference sequence).

The sequencing here drew on PBMCs, taken at surgery. The V and J genes are TRBV15 and TRBJ2-7; TRBD1 matches 11 bases. This TCR was sampled from a male donor with early-stage non-small cell lung cancer. CDR3 sequence reads: CATSRTLGTGGYEQYF. Written as DNA, the CDR3 is TGTGCCACCAGCAGAACCCTGGGGACAGGGGGGTACGAGCAGTACTTC.